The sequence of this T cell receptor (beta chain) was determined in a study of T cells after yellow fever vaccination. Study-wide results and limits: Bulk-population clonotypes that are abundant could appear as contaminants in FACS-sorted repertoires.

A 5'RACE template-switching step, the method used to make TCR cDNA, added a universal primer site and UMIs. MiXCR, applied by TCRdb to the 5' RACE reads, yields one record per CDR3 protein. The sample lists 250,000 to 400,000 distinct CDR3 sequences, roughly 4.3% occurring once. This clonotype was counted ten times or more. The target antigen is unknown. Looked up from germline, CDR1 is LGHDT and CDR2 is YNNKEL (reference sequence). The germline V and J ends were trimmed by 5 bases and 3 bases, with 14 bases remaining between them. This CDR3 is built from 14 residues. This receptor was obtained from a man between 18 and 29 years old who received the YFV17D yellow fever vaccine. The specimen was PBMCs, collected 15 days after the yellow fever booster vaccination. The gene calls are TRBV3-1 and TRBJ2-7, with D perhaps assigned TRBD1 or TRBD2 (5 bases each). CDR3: CASSSRGRGYEQYF. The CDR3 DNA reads TGTGCCAGCAGCAGCCGGGGCCGAGGCTACGAGCAGTACTTC.